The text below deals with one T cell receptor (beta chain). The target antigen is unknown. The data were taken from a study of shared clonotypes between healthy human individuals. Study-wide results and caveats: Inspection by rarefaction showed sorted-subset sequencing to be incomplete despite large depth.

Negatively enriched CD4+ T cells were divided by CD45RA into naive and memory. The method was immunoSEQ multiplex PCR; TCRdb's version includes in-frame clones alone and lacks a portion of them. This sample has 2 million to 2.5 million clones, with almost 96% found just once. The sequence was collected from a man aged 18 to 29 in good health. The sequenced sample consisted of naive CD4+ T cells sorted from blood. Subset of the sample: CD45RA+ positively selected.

CDR3 coding DNA: TGTGCCAGCACTGGACAGAACACCGGGGAGCTGTTTTTT. Protein: CASTGQNTGELFF. This chain uses TRBV6-6 with TRBJ2-2; maybe TRBD1 (5 bases). Trimming pared 7 bases from V and 1 base from J, leaving 7 bases between. The CDR3 sequence is 13 residues long. CDR1 and CDR2 (germline): MNHNY, SVGAGI (reference sequence).